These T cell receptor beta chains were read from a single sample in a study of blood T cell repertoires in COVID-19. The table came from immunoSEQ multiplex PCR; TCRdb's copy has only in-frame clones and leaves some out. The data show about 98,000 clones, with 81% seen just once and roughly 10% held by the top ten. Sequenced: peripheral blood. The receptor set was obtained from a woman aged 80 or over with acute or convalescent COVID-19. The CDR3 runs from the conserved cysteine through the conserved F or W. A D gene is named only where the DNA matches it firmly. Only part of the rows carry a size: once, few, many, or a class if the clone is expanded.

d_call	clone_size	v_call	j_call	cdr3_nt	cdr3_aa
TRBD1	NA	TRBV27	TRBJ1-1	TGTGCCAGCAGTTTCCCGGGACAGGGTGTCACTGAAGCTTTCTTT	CASSFPGQGVTEAFF
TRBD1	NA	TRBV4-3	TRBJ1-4	TGCGCCAGCAGCCGAAAGAGGACAGGGGAGGGGGAAAAACTGTTTTTT	CASSRKRTGEGEKLFF
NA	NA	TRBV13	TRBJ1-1	TGTGCCAGCAGCATTACAGGAGCTGAAGCTTTCTTT	CASSITGAEAFF
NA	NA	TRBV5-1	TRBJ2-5	TGCGCCAGCAGCGAAAACTCCGGGGGGCTGAAGACCCAGTACTTC	CASSENSGGLKTQYF
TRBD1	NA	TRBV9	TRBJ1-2	TGTGCCAGCAGAGGACAGGGTCGGGGCTACACCTTC	CASRGQGRGYTF
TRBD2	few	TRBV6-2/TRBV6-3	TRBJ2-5	TGTGCCAGCAGTTACTCGAGTACCCTAGCGGGGTTGCAAGAGACCCAGTACTTC	CASSYSSTLAGLQETQYF
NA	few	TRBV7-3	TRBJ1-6	TGTGCCAGCAGCTTTTTGGCAGGGCCAAATTCACCCCTCCACTTT	CASSFLAGPNSPLHF
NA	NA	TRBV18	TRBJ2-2	TGTGCCAGCTCACCACCTTCGGCCGGGGAGCTGTTTTTT	CASSPPSAGELFF
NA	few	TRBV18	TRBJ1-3	TGTGCCAGCTCACCTAACCAGGGTGACGGAAACACCATATATTTT	CASSPNQGDGNTIYF
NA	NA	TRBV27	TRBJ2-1	TGTGCCAGCAGTTCGTTCCGGGACTACGCAGGGGTCGAGCAGTTCTTC	CASSSFRDYAGVEQFF
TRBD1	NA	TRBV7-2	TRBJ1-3	TGTGCCAGCAGCTTCGGACAGGGCGACACCATATATTTT	CASSFGQGDTIYF
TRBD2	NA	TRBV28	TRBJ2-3	TGTGCCAGCAGTCCCCCCGGGACTAACACAGATACGCAGTATTTT	CASSPPGTNTDTQYF
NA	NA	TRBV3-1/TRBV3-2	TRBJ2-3	TGTGCCAGCAGCCACACGGCGGAAACAGATACGCAGTATTTT	CASSHTAETDTQYF
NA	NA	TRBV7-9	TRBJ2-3	TGTGCCAGCAGCCCGGGACAACACACAGATACGCAGTATTTT	CASSPGQHTDTQYF
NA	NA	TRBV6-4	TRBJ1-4	TGTGCCAGCAGTGACCTTCGGTCAGGGCGGCGTGAAAAACTGTTTTTT	CASSDLRSGRREKLFF
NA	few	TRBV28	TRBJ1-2	TGTGCCAGCAGATCCGGACAGATGACGGGCTACACCTTC	CASRSGQMTGYTF
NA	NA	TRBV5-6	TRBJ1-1	TGTGCCAGCAGCTTGGCAAACAGGTGGGACACTGAAGCTTTCTTT	CASSLANRWDTEAFF
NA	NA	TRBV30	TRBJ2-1	TGTGCCTGGAGTTCCGGGGATGAGCAGTTCTTC	CAWSSGDEQFF
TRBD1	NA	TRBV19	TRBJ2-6	TGTGCCAGTAACGGACAGGGAGTCTCTGGGGCCAACGTCCTGACTTTC	CASNGQGVSGANVLTF
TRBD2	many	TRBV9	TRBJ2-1	TGTGCCAGCAGCCCCCCGGCGGGGGGGCCTGGTGAGCAGTTCTTC	CASSPPAGGPGEQFF
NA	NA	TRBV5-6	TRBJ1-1	TGTGCCAGCAGCTTGGGCATGCGGGCTGAAGCTTTCTTT	CASSLGMRAEAFF
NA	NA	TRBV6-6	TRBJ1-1	TGTGCCAGCAGCTCCCCCGGGGGTACTGAAGCTTTCTTT	CASSSPGGTEAFF
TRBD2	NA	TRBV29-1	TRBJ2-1	TGCAGCGTTGAAGCGGTACCCGGGGGGGCCTACAATGAGCAGTTCTTC	CSVEAVPGGAYNEQFF
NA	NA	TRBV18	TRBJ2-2	TGTGCCAGCTCACCTCCTGCCAGGGAAACCGGGGAGCTGTTTTTT	CASSPPARETGELFF
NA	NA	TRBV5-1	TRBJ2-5	TGCGCCAGCAGCCGAGGCGAGGAGACCCAGTACTTC	CASSRGEETQYF
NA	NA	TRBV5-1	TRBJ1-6	TGCGCCAGCAGCTTGGACGACACCCATAATTCACCCCTCCACTTT	CASSLDDTHNSPLHF
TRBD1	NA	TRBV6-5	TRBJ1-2	TGTGCCAGCACCACCGGGACAGTAAACTATGGCTACACCTTC	CASTTGTVNYGYTF
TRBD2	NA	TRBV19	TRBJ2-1	TGTGCCAGTAGTATAGAACTAGCGGGGTCCTGGAGCTCCTACAATGAGCAGTTCTTC	CASSIELAGSWSSYNEQFF
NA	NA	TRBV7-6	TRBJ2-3	TGTGCCAGCAGCTTGGGTGGGGCCCTTCTCACAGATACGCAGTATTTT	CASSLGGALLTDTQYF
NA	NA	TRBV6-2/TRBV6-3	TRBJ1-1	TGTGCCAGCAGTCAACAGGGAGGGCGGACTGAAGCTTTCTTT	CASSQQGGRTEAFF
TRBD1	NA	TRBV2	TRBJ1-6	TGTGCCAGCAGTGGATCTTCAGGGCCAGGGGGATCCCTCCACTTT	CASSGSSGPGGSLHF
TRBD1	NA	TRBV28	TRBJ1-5	TGTGCCAGCAGTCCCACGACAGGGGGGTTCAATCAGCCCCAGCATTTT	CASSPTTGGFNQPQHF
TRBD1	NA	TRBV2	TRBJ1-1	TGTGCCAGCAGGATCTCGGGACAGCTTAACACTGAAGCTTTCTTT	CASRISGQLNTEAFF
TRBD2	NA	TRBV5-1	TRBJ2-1	TGCGCCAGCAGCTTGGAGGCCGGGGGGGACCCTGAGCAGTTCTTC	CASSLEAGGDPEQFF
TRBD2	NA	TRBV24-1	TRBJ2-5	TGTGCCACCAGTGACCCCGGGGGGGCGAGTGGGGAGACCCAGTACTTC	CATSDPGGASGETQYF
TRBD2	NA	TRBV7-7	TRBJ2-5	TGTGCCAGCAGCTCTAGGGCGGGAGGGGTCCAGTACTTC	CASSSRAGGVQYF
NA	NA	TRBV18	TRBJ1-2	TGTGCCAGCTCACCCCTGGCGGGCGAGGACTATGGCTACACCTTC	CASSPLAGEDYGYTF
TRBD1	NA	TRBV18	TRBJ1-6	TGTGCCAGCTCACCCCCGGACAGGGGAAATTCACCCCTCCACTTT	CASSPPDRGNSPLHF
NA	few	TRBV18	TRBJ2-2	TGTGCCAGCTCAACCGGAGGGATTTCGAACACCGGGGAGCTGTTTTTT	CASSTGGISNTGELFF
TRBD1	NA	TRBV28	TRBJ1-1	TGTGCCAGCAGTTATGAGGCCAGGGGGCGTTGGGACACTGAAGCTTTCTTT	CASSYEARGRWDTEAFF
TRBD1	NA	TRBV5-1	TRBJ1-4	TGCGCCAGCAGCCAGGGACAGAACAATGAAAAACTGTTTTTT	CASSQGQNNEKLFF
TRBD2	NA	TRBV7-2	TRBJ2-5	TGTGCCAGCAGCTTAGCGTGGGTAGCGGGGGCCGTCCAAGAGACCCAGTACTTC	CASSLAWVAGAVQETQYF
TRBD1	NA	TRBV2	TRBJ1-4	TGTGCCAGCAGTGTGACAGGGCTTGAAAAACTGTTTTTT	CASSVTGLEKLFF
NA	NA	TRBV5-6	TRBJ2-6	TGTGCCAGCAGCTTGGGACCCGGGGGGGCCAACGTCCTGACTTTC	CASSLGPGGANVLTF
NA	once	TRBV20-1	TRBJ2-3	TGCAGTGACAAGTCAGATACGCAGTATTTT	CSDKSDTQYF
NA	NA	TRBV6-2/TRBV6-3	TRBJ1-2	TGTGCCAGCAGTTACTCGTTCGGGTTGGGCTATGGCTACACCTTC	CASSYSFGLGYGYTF
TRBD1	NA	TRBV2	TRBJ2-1	TGTGCCAGCAGACCCAGGGGGACAGTCTACAATGAGGGGCAGTTCTTC	CASRPRGTVYNEGQFF
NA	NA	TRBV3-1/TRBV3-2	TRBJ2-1	TGTGCCAGCAGCCGACGAGGGGAGGATGAGCAGTTCTTC	CASSRRGEDEQFF
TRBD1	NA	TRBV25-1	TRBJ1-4	TGTGCCAGCAGCTCCTCTTTAGGGACAGGGCCTGAAAAACTGTTTTTT	CASSSSLGTGPEKLFF
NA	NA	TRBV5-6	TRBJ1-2	TGTGCCAGCAGCCGATTTTCTACAGGGTTCAACTATGGCTACACCTTC	CASSRFSTGFNYGYTF
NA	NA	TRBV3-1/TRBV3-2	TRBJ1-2	TGTGCCAGCAGCCAAGCCGGGGGAGGGAACTATGGCTACACCTTC	CASSQAGGGNYGYTF